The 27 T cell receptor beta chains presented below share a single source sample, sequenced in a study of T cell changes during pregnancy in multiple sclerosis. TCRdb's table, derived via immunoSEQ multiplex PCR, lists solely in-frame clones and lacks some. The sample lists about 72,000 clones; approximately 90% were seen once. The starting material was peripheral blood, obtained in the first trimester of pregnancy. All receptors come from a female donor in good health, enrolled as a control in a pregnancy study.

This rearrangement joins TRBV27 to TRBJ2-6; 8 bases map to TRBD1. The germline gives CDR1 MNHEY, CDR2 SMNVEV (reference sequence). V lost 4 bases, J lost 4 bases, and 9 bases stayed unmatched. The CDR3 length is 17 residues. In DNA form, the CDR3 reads TGTGCCAGCAGTTCGCCCCAGGGGGCGTCCGGGGCCAACGTCCTGACTTTC. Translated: CASSSPQGASGANVLTF.

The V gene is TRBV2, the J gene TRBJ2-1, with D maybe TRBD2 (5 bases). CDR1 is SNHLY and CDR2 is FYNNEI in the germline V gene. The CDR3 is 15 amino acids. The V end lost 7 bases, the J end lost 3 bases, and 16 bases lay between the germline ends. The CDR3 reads CASTGGQAVYNEQFF. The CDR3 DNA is TGTGCCAGCACAGGCGGGCAGGCGGTCTACAATGAGCAGTTCTTC.

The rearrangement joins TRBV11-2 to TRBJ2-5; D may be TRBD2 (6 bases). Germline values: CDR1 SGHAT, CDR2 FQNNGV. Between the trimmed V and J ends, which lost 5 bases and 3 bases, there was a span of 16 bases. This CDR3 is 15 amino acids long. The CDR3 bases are TGTGCCAGCAGCCGACGGGACTCCATCGAAGAGACCCAGTACTTC. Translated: CASSRRDSIEETQYF.

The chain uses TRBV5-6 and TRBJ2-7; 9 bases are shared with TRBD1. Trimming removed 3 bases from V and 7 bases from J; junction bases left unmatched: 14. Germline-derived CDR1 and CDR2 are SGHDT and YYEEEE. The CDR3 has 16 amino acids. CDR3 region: CASSSIRDRAGGEQYF. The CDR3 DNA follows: TGTGCCAGCAGCTCTATCCGGGACAGGGCCGGTGGGGAGCAGTACTTC. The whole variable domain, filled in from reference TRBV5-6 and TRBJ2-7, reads DAGVTQSPTHLIKTRGQQVTLRCSPKSGHDTVSWYQQALGQGPQFIFQYYEEEERQRGNFPDRFSGHQFPNYSSELNVNALLLGDSALYLCASSSIRDRAGGEQYFGPGTRLTVT.

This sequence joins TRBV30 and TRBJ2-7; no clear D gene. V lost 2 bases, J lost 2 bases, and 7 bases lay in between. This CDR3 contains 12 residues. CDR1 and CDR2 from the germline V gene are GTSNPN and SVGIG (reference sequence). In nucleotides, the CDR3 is TGTGCCTGGAGTCACCAGGCCTACGAGCAGTACTTC. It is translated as CAWSHQAYEQYF.

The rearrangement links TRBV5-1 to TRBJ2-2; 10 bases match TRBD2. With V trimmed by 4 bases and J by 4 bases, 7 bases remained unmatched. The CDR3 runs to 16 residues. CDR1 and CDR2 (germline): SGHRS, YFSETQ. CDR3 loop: CASSLPSGSFTGELFF. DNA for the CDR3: TGCGCCAGCAGCCTACCTAGCGGGAGCTTCACCGGGGAGCTGTTTTTT.

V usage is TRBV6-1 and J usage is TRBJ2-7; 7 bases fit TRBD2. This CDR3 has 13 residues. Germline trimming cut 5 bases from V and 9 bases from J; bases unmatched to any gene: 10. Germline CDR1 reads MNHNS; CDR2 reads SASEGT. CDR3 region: CASSNPSGVRQYF. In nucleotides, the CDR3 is TGTGCCAGCAGTAATCCTAGCGGTGTGAGGCAGTACTTC.

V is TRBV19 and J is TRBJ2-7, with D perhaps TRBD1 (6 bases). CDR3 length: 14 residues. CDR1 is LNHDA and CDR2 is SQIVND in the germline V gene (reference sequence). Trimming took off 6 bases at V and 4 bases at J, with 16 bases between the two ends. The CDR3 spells CASSGAPGAYEQYF. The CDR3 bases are TGTGCCAGTAGCGGAGCCCCAGGGGCTTACGAGCAGTACTTC.

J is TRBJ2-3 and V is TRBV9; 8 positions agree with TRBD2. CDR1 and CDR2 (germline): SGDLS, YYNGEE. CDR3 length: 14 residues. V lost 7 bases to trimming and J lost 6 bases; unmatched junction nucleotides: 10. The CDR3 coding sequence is TGTGCCAGCGGATTAGCGGGGAGCTCGGATACGCAGTATTTT. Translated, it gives CASGLAGSSDTQYF.

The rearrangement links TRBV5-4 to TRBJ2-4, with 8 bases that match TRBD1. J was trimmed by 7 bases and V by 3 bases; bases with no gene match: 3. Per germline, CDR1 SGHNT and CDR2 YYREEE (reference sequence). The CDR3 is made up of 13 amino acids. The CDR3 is CASSSGQGNIQYF. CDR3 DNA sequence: TGTGCCAGCAGCTCAGGACAGGGCAACATTCAGTACTTC.

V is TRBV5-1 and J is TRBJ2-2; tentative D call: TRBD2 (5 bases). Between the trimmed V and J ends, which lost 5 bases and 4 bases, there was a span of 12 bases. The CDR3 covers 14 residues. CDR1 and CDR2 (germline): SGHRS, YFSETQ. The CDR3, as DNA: TGCGCCAGCAGTAGTAGGAGGCCCACCGGGGAGCTGTTTTTT. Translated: CASSSRRPTGELFF.

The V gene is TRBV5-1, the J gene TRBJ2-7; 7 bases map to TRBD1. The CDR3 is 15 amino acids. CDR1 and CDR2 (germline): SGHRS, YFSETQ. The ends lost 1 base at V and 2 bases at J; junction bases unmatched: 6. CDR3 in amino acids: CASSLSTGSAYEQYF. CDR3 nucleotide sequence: TGCGCCAGCAGCTTGTCGACAGGGTCAGCCTACGAGCAGTACTTC. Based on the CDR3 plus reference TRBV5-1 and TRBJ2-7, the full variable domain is KAGVTQTPRYLIKTRGQQVTLSCSPISGHRSVSWYQQTPGQGLQFLFEYFSETQRNKGNFPGRFSGRQFSNSRSEMNVSTLELGDSALYLCASSLSTGSAYEQYFGPGTRLTVT.

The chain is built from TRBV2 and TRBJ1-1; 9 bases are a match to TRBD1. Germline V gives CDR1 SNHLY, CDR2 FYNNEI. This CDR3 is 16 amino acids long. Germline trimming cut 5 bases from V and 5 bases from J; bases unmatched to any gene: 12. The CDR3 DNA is TGTGCCAGCAGTCCCGGGAACAGGGGGCTTGGGACTGAAGCTTTCTTT. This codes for CASSPGNRGLGTEAFF.

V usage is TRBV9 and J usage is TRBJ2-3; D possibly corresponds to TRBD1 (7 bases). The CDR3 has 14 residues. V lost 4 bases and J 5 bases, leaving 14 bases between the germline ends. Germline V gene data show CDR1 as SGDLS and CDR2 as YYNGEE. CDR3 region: CASSPQGGGDTQYF. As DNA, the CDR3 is TGTGCCAGCAGCCCCCAGGGGGGTGGAGATACGCAGTATTTT.

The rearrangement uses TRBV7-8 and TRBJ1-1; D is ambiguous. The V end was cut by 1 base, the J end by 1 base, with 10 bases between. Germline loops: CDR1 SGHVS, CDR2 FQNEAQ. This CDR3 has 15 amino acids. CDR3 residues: CASSLGHKPNTEAFF. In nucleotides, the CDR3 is TGTGCCAGCAGCTTAGGACACAAACCGAACACTGAAGCTTTCTTT.

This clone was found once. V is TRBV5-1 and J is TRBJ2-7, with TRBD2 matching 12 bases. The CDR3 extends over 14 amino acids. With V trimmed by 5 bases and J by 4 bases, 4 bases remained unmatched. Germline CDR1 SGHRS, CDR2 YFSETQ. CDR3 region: CASSPTSGSYEQYF. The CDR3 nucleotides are TGCGCCAGCAGTCCGACTAGCGGGAGTTACGAGCAGTACTTC.

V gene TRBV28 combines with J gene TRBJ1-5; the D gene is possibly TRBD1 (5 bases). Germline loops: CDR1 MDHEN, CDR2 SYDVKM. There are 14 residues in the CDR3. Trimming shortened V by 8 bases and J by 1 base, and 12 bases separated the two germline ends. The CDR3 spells CASSTGGSNQPQHF. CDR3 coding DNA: TGTGCCAGCTCGACTGGGGGGAGCAATCAGCCCCAGCATTTT.

CDR3 protein: CASSLDRKGDGEQFF. DNA of the CDR3: TGTGCCAGCAGCTTAGACCGCAAGGGGGATGGTGAGCAGTTCTTC. The chain carries TRBV7-9 and TRBJ2-1; the D gene is possibly TRBD1 (6 bases). V gave up 1 base and J gave up 9 bases, with 16 bases separating them. Germline CDR1 is SEHNR and CDR2 is FQNEAQ (reference sequence). The CDR3 length is 15 residues.

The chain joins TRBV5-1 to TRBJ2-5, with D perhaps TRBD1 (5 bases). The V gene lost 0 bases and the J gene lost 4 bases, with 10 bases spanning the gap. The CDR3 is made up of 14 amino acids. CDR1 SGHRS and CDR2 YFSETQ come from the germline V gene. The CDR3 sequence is CASSLGGQRETQYF. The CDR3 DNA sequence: TGCGCCAGCAGCTTGGGGGGCCAGAGAGAGACCCAGTACTTC. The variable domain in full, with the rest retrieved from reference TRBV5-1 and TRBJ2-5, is KAGVTQTPRYLIKTRGQQVTLSCSPISGHRSVSWYQQTPGQGLQFLFEYFSETQRNKGNFPGRFSGRQFSNSRSEMNVSTLELGDSALYLCASSLGGQRETQYFGPGTRLLVL.

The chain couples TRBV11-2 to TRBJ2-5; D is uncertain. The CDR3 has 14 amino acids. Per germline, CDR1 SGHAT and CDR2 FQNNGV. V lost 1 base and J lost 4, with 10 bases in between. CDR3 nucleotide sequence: TGTGCCAGCAGCTTAGCTCTGCGTATAGAGACCCAGTACTTC. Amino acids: CASSLALRIETQYF. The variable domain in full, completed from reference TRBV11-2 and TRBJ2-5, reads EAGVAQSPRYKIIEKRQSVAFWCNPISGHATLYWYQQILGQGPKLLIQFQNNGVVDDSQLPKDRFSAERLKGVDSTLKIQPAKLEDSAVYLCASSLALRIETQYFGPGTRLLVL.

In nucleotides, the CDR3 is TGTGCCAGCAGCTTGAGCGGAAAAGAGACCCAGTACTTC. Its protein product is CASSLSGKETQYF. The J gene is TRBJ2-5, the V gene TRBV5-4; possibly TRBD2 for D (5 bases). Deletions cut 1 base from V and 3 bases from J, with 7 bases between. The CDR3 extends over 13 amino acids. Per the germline V gene, CDR1 is SGHNT and CDR2 is YYREEE (reference sequence). The full variable domain, its missing parts supplied by reference TRBV5-4 and TRBJ2-5, is ETGVTQSPTHLIKTRGQQVTLRCSSQSGHNTVSWYQQALGQGPQFIFQYYREEENGRGNFPPRFSGLQFPNYSSELNVNALELDDSALYLCASSLSGKETQYFGPGTRLLVL.

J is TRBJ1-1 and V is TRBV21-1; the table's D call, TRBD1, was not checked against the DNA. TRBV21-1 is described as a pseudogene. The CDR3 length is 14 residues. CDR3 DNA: TGTGCCAGCTTAGGACAGGGTAGAAACACTGAAGCTTTCTTT. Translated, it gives CASLGQGRNTEAFF.

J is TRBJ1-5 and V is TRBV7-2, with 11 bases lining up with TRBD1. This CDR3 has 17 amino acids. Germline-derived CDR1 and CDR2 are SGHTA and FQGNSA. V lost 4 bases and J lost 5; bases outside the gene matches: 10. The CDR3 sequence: CASSSSRDRGYHQPQHF. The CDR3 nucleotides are TGTGCCAGCAGCTCATCGAGGGACAGGGGGTATCATCAGCCCCAGCATTTT. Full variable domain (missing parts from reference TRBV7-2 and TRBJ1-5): GAGVSQSPSNKVTEKGKDVELRCDPISGHTALYWYRQSLGQGLEFLIYFQGNSAPDKSGLPSDRFSAERTGGSVSTLTIQRTQQEDSAVYLCASSSSRDRGYHQPQHFGDGTRLSIL.

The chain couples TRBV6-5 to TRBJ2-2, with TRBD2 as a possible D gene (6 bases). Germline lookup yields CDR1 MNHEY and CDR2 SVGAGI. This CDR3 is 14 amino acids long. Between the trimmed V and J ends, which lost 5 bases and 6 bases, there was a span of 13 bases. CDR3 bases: TGTGCCAGCAGTGGCGGCGGGGAAGCCGGGGAGCTGTTTTTT. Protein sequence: CASSGGGEAGELFF.

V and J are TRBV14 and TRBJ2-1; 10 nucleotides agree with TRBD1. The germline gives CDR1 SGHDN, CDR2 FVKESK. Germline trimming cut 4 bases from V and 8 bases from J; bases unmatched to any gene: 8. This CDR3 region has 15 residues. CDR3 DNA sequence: TGTGCCAGCAGCCGGGACAGGGGTAGTGCCGATGAGCAGTTCTTC. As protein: CASSRDRGSADEQFF.

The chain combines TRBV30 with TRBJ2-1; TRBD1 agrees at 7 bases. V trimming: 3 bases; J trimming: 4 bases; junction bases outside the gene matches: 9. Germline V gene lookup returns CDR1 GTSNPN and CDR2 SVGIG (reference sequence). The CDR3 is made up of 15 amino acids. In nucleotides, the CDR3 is TGTGCCTGGAGGACAGGGCGGCGAGGATACAATGAGCAGTTCTTC. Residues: CAWRTGRRGYNEQFF. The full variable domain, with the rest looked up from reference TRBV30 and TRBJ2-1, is SQTIHQWPATLVQPVGSPLSLECTVEGTSNPNLYWYRQAAGRGLQLLFYSVGIGQISSEVPQNLSASRPQDRQFILSSKKLLLSDSGFYLCAWRTGRRGYNEQFFGPGTRLTVL.

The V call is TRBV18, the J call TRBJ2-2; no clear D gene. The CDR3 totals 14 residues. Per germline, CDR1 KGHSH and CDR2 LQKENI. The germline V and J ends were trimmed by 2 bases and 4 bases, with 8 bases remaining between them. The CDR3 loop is CASSPFTRTGELFF. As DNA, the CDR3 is TGTGCCAGCTCACCATTCACTCGCACCGGGGAGCTGTTTTTT.